Below, 18 T cell receptor beta chains from the same sample are listed, as sequenced in a study of Graves' ophthalmopathy and Graves' hyperthyroidism. Investigators amplified TCR beta CDR3 regions from RNA transcripts. RT-PCR with HTBI primers came first, then second-round multiplex PCR. Each CDR3 protein is one row after TCRdb ran MiXCR on the multiplex PCR reads. The data contain 600,000 to 950,000 distinct CDR3 sequences, 35% to 50% of them singletons. The material sequenced was peripheral blood. The receptor set was obtained from an adult man with Graves' ophthalmopathy.

The chain links TRBV29-1 to TRBJ2-1, with TRBD2 matching 9 bases. Germline-derived CDR1 and CDR2 are SQVTM and ANQGSEA. Trimming cost V 5 bases and J 7 bases; bases outside gene matches: 9. This CDR3 is 14 amino acids long. CDR3 sequence: CSVLGLAIENEQFF. CDR3 sequence (DNA): TGCAGCGTTTTGGGACTAGCTATCGAGAATGAGCAGTTCTTC.

This clonotype was seen ten or more times. The rearrangement links TRBV7-9 to TRBJ2-2; TRBD1 might be the D (6 bases). The CDR3 runs 14 residues. The V and J ends lost 5 bases and 7 bases respectively, with 14 bases between them. Germline CDR1 and CDR2: SEHNR and FQNEAQ (reference sequence). The CDR3 spells CASSLWTEDGELFF. DNA for the CDR3: TGTGCCAGCAGCCTTTGGACAGAGGACGGGGAGCTGTTTTTT. Together with reference TRBV7-9 and TRBJ2-2, the CDR3 gives the full variable domain: DTGVSQNPRHKITKRGQNVTFRCDPISEHNRLYWYRQTLGQGPEFLTYFQNEAQLEKSRLLSDRFSAERPKGSFSTLEIQRTEQGDSAMYLCASSLWTEDGELFFGEGSRLTVL.

The V call is TRBV19, the J call TRBJ1-5; TRBD1 agrees at 8 bases. V lost 6 bases to trimming and J lost 4 bases; unmatched junction nucleotides: 2. CDR3 size: 13 residues. The germline CDR1 and CDR2 sequences are LNHDA and SQIVND (reference sequence). The CDR3 reads CASRDRDNQPQHF. DNA of the CDR3: TGTGCCAGTAGGGACAGGGATAATCAGCCCCAGCATTTT.

This clonotype was picked up a small number of times. This chain uses TRBV7-8 with TRBJ1-1; D gene unclear. Germline values: CDR1 SGHVS, CDR2 FQNEAQ. Trimming took 3 bases from V and 1 from J, leaving 9 bases between them. This CDR3 contains 14 residues. CDR3 in amino acids: CASSFISTNTEAFF. The DNA of the CDR3 is TGTGCCAGCAGCTTTATTTCGACGAACACTGAAGCTTTCTTT.

The rearrangement joins TRBV25-1 to TRBJ1-6, with TRBD1 as a possible D gene (6 bases). This CDR3 comprises 13 residues. The germline gives CDR1 MGHDK, CDR2 SYGVNS. The CDR3 here is CAVRGGYNSPLHF. CDR3 DNA sequence: TGTGCAGTAAGGGGGGGCTATAATTCACCCCTCCACTTT.

The genes are TRBV2 and TRBJ2-7, with D perhaps matching TRBD1 (6 bases). Germline V CDR1 and CDR2: SNHLY, FYNNEI. V was trimmed by 2 bases and J by 9 bases, leaving 11 bases between them. The CDR3 spans 12 residues. Written as DNA, the CDR3 is TGTGCCAGCAGTGAACAGGGGTCAGGGCAGTACTTC. It yields the protein CASSEQGSGQYF.

The rearrangement links TRBV7-2 to TRBJ2-7; no reliable D call. Germline values: CDR1 SGHTA, CDR2 FQGNSA. This CDR3 has 13 residues. With 11 bases removed from V and 5 bases from J, the gap between germline ends came to 19 bases. CDR3 amino acids: CAWVIPGYNEQYF. In DNA, the CDR3 is TGTGCCTGGGTTATCCCCGGTTATAACGAGCAGTACTTC.

About this clonotype itself: A read error may explain this, as a much larger clone is one base away. The chain carries TRBV19 and TRBJ1-4; the D is unclear. This CDR3 is 13 amino acids long. CDR1 LNHDA and CDR2 SQIVND come from the germline V gene (reference sequence). CDR3 DNA sequence: TGTGCCGGTAGTACTACACTCACGAAGAAACTGTTTTTT. Amino acids: CAGSTTLTKKLFF. Using reference TRBV19 and TRBJ1-4 for the parts outside the CDR3, the full variable domain is DGGITQSPKYLFRKEGQNVTLSCEQNLNHDAMYWYRQDPGQGLRLIYYSQIVNDFQKGDIAEGYSVSREKKESFPLTVTSAQKNPTAFYLCAGSTTLTKKLFFGSGTQLSVL.

This chain connects TRBV29-1 to TRBJ1-5; D remains ambiguous. V lost 8 bases and J 5 bases, leaving 13 bases between the germline ends. Germline CDR1 SQVTM, CDR2 ANQGSEA. The CDR3 consists of 12 residues. CDR3: CSSAARDQPQHF. The CDR3 DNA reads as TGCAGCTCCGCCGCAAGGGATCAGCCCCAGCATTTT.

The chain couples TRBV12-5 to TRBJ1-5; D is unresolved. The germline V gene has CDR1 LGHNT and CDR2 FRNRAP. The CDR3 is 14 amino acids. The V end was cut by 7 bases, the J end by 7 bases, with 17 bases between. Here the CDR3 DNA reads TGTGCTAGTGCTAAGGAGGGTGCATGGCAGCCCCAGCATTTT. Translated, it gives CASAKEGAWQPQHF.

The chain employs TRBV29-1 and TRBJ1-2; perhaps TRBD1 as D (6 bases). This CDR3 contains 14 residues. The V gene lost 6 bases and the J gene lost 2 bases, with 16 bases spanning the gap. The germline CDR1 and CDR2 sequences are SQVTM and ANQGSEA. CDR3 nucleotides: TGCAGCGTGGGGGCCGGGGGCCAGAACTATGGCTACACCTTC. As protein: CSVGAGGQNYGYTF.

This chain uses TRBV24-1 with TRBJ2-1; D is tentatively TRBD1 or TRBD2 (5 bases each). From germline, CDR1 is KGHDR and CDR2 SFDVKD. CDR3 length: 14 amino acids. Trimming pared 9 bases from V and 2 bases from J, leaving 13 bases between. The CDR3 sequence: CATQSGDAYNEQFF. CDR3 DNA sequence: TGTGCCACCCAGAGTGGGGACGCCTACAATGAGCAGTTCTTC.

The chain carries TRBV15 and TRBJ1-1, with 8 bases identical to TRBD1. After removal of 0 bases from V and 4 bases from J, the junction contained 4 bases not matched to a gene. Germline V lookup: CDR1 LNHNV, CDR2 YYDKDF (reference sequence). The CDR3 contains 15 residues. The CDR3 reads CATSRDWDRTTEAFF. The CDR3 coding sequence is TGTGCCACCAGCAGAGATTGGGACAGGACCACTGAAGCTTTCTTT.

This clonotype was recorded at least ten times. This rearrangement joins TRBV10-3 to TRBJ2-7, with 7 bases fitting TRBD2. The CDR3 runs to 14 residues. Germline values: CDR1 ENHRY, CDR2 SYGVKD. V shed 5 bases, J shed 4 bases, and the junction held 8 bases outside the gene matches. This CDR3 reads CAISPPGRGYEQYF. Written as DNA, the CDR3 is TGTGCCATCAGTCCCCCAGGGCGGGGGTACGAGCAGTACTTC.

This chain connects TRBV7-9 to TRBJ2-2, with TRBD1 matching 9 bases. V gave up 4 bases and J gave up 0 bases; unmatched junction bases: 15. The CDR3 is 20 amino acids. From germline, CDR1 is SEHNR and CDR2 FQNEAQ (reference sequence). For the CDR3, the DNA is TGTGCCAGCAGCTCCCAGGGGGACAGGGTATGGAGGGCGAACACCGGGGAGCTGTTTTTT. Translating gives CASSSQGDRVWRANTGELFF.

This clonotype was counted at least ten times. This sequence joins TRBV2 and TRBJ2-7; 12 bases map to TRBD1. The CDR3 totals 13 residues. The germline V gene encodes CDR1 SNHLY and CDR2 FYNNEI. Germline trimming cut 7 bases from V and 7 bases from J; bases unmatched to any gene: 5. CDR3 nucleotide sequence: TGTGCCAGCAAGGGGACAGGGGGCTTTGAGCAGTACTTC. This sequence encodes CASKGTGGFEQYF.

The rearrangement joins TRBV7-9 to TRBJ2-7; TRBD1 agrees at 8 bases. Trimming removed 5 bases from V and 5 bases from J; junction bases left unmatched: 11. Germline-derived CDR1 and CDR2 are SEHNR and FQNEAQ (reference sequence). This CDR3 comprises 15 residues. The CDR3 reads CASSHTGGSWNEQYF. For the CDR3, the DNA is TGTGCCAGCAGCCACACAGGGGGATCGTGGAACGAGCAGTACTTC. Filled out from reference TRBV7-9 and TRBJ2-7, the complete variable domain reads DTGVSQNPRHKITKRGQNVTFRCDPISEHNRLYWYRQTLGQGPEFLTYFQNEAQLEKSRLLSDRFSAERPKGSFSTLEIQRTEQGDSAMYLCASSHTGGSWNEQYFGPGTRLTVT.

Worth noting for this clonotype: One junction end does not reproduce the germline sequence, and a read error may be involved. The chain uses TRBV12-3 or TRBV12-4 and TRBJ2-6, with D perhaps TRBD1 or TRBD2 (5 bases each). This CDR3 has 12 amino acids. The CDR3 protein is CASRVTRGGEAF. The CDR3 DNA reads as TGTGCCAGCAGAGTGACACGGGGCGGAGAAGCTTTC.